Reported below is one T cell receptor (beta chain). Its antigen is undetermined. These data belong to a study of CD4 T cells in relation to SARS-CoV-2 and coronaviruses. Using immunoSEQ multiplex PCR, the repertoire was profiled, and TCRdb retains in-frame clones only, with some absent. Found here are about 19,000 clones, 77% of them singletons; the top ten hold roughly 14%. CDR3 length: 14 amino acids. Unmatched junction bases numbered 4, after V lost 4 bases and J lost 5 bases. Germline CDR1 reads SGHRS; CDR2 reads YFSETQ. The unexposed donors gave CD4+ T cells in about 2010-2019, prior to COVID-19. Isolation of CD4+ T cells took place after approximately eleven days in culture.

This chain links TRBV5-1 with TRBJ1-1, with TRBD1 matching 11 bases. Sequencing was performed on CD4+ T cells from PBMCs, cultured in vitro. This sequence originates from a human donor in good health. The CDR3 loop reads CASSADRGQTEAFF. In nucleotides, the CDR3 is TGCGCCAGCAGCGCGGACAGGGGGCAGACTGAAGCTTTCTTT.